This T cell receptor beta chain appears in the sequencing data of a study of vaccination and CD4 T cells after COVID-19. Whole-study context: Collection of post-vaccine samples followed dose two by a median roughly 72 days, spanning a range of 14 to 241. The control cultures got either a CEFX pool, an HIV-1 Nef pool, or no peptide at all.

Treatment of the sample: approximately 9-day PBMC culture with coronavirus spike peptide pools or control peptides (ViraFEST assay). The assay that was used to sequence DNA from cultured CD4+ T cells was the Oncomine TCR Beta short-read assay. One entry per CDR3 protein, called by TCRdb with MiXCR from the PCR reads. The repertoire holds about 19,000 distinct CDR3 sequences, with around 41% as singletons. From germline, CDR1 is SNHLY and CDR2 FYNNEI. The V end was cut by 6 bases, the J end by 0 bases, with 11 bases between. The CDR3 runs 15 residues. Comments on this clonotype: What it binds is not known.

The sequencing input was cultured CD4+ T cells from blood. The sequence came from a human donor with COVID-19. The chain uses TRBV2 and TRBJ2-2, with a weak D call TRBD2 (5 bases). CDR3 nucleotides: TGTGCCAGCAGACTAGGCGGGTCGAACACCGGGGAGCTGTTTTTT. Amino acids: CASRLGGSNTGELFF. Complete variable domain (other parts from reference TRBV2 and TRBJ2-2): EPEVTQTPSHQVTQMGQEVILRCVPISNHLYFYWYRQILGQKVEFLVSFYNNEISEKSEIFDDQFSVERPDGSNFTLKIRSTKLEDSAMYFCASRLGGSNTGELFFGEGSRLTVL.